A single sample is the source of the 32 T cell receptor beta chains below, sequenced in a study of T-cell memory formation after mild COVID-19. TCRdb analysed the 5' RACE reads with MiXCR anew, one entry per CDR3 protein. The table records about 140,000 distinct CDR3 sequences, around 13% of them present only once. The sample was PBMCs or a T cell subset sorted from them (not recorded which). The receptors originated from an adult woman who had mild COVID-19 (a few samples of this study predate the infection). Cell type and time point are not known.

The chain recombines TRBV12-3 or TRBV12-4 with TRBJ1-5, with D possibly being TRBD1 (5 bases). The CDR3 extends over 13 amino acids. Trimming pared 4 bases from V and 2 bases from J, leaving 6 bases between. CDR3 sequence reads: CASSSRGNQPQHF. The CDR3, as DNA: TGTGCCAGCAGTTCCAGGGGCAATCAGCCCCAGCATTTT.

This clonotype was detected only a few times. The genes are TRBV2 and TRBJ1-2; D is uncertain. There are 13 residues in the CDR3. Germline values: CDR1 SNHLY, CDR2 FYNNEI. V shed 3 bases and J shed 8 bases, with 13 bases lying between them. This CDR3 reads CASSDTNHWGYTF. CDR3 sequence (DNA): TGTGCCAGCAGTGACACCAATCACTGGGGCTACACCTTC.

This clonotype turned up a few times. The CDR3 is CASSGPGLEYEQYF. CDR3 nucleotide sequence: TGTGCCAGCAGCGGACCGGGACTAGAATACGAGCAGTACTTC. The J gene is TRBJ2-7, the V gene TRBV9; 8 nucleotides align to TRBD2. The CDR3 contains 14 residues. The germline CDR1 and CDR2 sequences are SGDLS and YYNGEE. The trim removed 3 bases at V and 4 bases at J, leaving 6 bases unmatched.

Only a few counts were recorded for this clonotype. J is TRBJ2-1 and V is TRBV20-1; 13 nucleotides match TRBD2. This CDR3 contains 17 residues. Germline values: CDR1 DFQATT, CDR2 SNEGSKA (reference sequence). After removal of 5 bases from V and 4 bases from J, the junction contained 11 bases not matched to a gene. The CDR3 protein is CSARKPTSGRDYNEQFF. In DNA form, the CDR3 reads TGCAGTGCTCGAAAACCTACTAGCGGGAGGGATTACAATGAGCAGTTCTTC.

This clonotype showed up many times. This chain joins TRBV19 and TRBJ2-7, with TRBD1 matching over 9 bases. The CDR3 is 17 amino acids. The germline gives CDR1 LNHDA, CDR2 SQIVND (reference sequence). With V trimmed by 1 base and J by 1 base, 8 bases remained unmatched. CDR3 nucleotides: TGTGCCAGTAGTATAGGTACAGGGGGCTCGCTATCCTACGAGCAGTACTTC. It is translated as CASSIGTGGSLSYEQYF.

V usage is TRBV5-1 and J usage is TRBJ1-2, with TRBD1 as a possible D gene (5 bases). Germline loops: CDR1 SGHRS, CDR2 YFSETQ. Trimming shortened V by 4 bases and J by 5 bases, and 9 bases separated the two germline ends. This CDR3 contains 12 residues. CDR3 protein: CASSVRGYGYTF. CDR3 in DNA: TGCGCCAGCAGCGTGAGGGGATATGGCTACACCTTC.

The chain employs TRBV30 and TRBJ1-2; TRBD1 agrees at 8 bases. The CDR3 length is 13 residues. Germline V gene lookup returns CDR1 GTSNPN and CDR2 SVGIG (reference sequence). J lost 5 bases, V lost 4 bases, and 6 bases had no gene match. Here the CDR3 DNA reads TGTGCCTGGACGGGACAGGCATTATATGGCTACACCTTC. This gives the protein CAWTGQALYGYTF.

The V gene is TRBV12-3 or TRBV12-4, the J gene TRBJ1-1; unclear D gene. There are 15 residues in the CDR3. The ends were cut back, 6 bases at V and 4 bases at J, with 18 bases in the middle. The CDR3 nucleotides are TGTGCCAGCAGCTCCCGTTTAACCCTGGGCACTGAAGCTTTCTTT. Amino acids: CASSSRLTLGTEAFF.

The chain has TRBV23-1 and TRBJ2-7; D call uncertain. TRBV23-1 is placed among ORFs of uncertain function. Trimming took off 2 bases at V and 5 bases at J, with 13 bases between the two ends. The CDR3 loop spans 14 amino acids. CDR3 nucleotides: TGCGCCAGCAGTCAAAGCTCGTTCTTCCACGAGCAGTACTTC. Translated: CASSQSSFFHEQYF.

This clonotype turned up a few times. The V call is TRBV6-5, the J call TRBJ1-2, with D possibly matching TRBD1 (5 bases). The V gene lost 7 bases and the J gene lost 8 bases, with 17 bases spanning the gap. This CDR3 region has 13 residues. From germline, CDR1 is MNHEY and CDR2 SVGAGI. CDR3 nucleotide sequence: TGTGCCAGCACCCAAATCAAGGGGTACGGCTACACCTTC. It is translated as CASTQIKGYGYTF.

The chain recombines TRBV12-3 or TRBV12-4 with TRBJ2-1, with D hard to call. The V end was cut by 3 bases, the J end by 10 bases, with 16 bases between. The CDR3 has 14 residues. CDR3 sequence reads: CASSFCFGCLEQFF. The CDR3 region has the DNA TGTGCCAGCAGTTTTTGTTTCGGTTGTTTGGAGCAGTTCTTC.

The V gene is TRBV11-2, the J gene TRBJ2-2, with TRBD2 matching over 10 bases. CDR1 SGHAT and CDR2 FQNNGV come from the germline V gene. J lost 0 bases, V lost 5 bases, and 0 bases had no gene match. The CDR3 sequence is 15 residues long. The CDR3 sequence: CASSGTSANTGELFF. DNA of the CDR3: TGTGCCAGCAGCGGGACTAGCGCGAACACCGGGGAGCTGTTTTTT.

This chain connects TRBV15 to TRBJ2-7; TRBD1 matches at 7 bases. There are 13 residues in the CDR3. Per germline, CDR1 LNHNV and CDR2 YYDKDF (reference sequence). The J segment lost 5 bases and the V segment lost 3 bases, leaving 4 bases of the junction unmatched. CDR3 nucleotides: TGTGCCACCAGCAGCTCAGGACAGGACGAGCAGTACTTC. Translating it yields CATSSSGQDEQYF.

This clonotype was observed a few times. CDR3 in amino acids: CASSFGLAAYEQYF. CDR3 coding DNA: TGTGCCAGCAGCTTCGGACTAGCGGCCTACGAGCAGTACTTC. The chain is built from TRBV11-3 and TRBJ2-7; TRBD2 agrees at 10 bases. Germline V gene data show CDR1 as SGHNT and CDR2 as YENEEA. Trimming at V came to 3 bases and at J to 2 bases, leaving 1 base not matched to a gene. CDR3 length: 14 residues.

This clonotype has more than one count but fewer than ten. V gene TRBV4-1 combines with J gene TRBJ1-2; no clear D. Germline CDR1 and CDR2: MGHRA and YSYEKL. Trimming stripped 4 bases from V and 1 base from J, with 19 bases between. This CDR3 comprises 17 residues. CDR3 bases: TGCGCCAGCAGCCCAATGGGATCACAGACCTTTAACTATGGCTACACCTTC. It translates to CASSPMGSQTFNYGYTF.

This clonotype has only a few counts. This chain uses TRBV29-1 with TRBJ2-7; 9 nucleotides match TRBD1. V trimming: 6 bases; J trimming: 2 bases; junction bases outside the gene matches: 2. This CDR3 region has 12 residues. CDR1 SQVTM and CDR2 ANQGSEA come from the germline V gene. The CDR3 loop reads CSVGQGTYEQYF. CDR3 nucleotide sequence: TGCAGCGTCGGACAGGGGACCTACGAGCAGTACTTC.

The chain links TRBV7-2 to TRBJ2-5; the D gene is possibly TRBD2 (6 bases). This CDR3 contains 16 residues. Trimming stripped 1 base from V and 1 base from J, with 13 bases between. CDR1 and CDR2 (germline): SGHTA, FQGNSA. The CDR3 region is CASSLGPAGLQETQYF. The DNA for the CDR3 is TGTGCCAGCAGCTTAGGCCCAGCGGGTCTCCAAGAGACCCAGTACTTC.

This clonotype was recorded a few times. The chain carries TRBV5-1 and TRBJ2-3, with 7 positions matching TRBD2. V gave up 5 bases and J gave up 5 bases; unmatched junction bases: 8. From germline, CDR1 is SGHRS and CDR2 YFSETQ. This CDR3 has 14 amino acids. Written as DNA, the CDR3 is TGCGCCAGCAGTATGGGAGGGCGAGGAGATACGCAGTATTTT. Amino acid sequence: CASSMGGRGDTQYF.

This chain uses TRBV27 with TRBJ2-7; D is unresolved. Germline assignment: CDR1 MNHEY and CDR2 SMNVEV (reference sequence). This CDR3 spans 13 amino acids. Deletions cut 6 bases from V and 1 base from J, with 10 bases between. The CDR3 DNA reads TGTGCCAGCAGCCCGCTAACTTCCTACGAGCAGTACTTC. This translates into CASSPLTSYEQYF.

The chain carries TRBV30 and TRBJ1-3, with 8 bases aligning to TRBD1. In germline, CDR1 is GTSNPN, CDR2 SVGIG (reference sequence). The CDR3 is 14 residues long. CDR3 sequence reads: CALRAGGFGNTIYF. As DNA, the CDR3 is TGTGCTTTGCGCGCAGGGGGCTTTGGAAACACCATATATTTT.

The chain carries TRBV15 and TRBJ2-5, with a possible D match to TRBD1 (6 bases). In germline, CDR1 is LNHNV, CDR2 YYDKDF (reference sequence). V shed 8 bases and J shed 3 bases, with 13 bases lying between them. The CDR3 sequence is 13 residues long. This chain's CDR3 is CATSPSGEETQYF. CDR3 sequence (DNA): TGTGCCACCTCCCCTTCAGGGGAAGAGACCCAGTACTTC.

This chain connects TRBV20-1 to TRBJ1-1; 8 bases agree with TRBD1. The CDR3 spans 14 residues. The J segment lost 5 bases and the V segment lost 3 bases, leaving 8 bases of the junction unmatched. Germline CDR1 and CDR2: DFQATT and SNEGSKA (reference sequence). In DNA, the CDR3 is TGCAGTGCTAGCCTCGGACAGGGAGGGACTGAAGCTTTCTTT. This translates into CSASLGQGGTEAFF.

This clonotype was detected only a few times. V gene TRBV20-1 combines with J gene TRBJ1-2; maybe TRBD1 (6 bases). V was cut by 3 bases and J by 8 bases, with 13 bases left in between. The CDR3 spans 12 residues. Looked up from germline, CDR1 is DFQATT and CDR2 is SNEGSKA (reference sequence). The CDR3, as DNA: TGCAGTGCTAGGGGGGGCGCGGAAGGCTACACCTTC. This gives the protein CSARGGAEGYTF.

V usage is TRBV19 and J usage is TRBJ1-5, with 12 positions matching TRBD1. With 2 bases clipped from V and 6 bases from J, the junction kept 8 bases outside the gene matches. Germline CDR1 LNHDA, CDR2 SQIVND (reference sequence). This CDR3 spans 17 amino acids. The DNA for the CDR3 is TGTGCCAGTAGTATATTGTCGGGACAGGGGGCCCTTCAGCCCCAGCATTTT. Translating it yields CASSILSGQGALQPQHF. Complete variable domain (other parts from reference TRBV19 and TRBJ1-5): DGGITQSPKYLFRKEGQNVTLSCEQNLNHDAMYWYRQDPGQGLRLIYYSQIVNDFQKGDIAEGYSVSREKKESFPLTVTSAQKNPTAFYLCASSILSGQGALQPQHFGDGTRLSIL.

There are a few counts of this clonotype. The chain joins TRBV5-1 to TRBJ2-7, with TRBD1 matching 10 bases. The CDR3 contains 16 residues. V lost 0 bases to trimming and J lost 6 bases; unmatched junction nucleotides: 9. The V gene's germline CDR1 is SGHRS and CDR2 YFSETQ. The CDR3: CASSLGPGQGRSEQYF. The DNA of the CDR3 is TGCGCCAGCAGCTTGGGACCGGGACAGGGGAGGTCCGAGCAGTACTTC.

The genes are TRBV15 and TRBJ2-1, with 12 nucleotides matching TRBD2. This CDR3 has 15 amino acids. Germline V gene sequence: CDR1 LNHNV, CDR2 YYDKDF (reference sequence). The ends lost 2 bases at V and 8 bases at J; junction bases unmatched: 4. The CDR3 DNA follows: TGTGCCACCAGCAGACGGACTAGCGGGAAGGATGAGCAGTTCTTC. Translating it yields CATSRRTSGKDEQFF.

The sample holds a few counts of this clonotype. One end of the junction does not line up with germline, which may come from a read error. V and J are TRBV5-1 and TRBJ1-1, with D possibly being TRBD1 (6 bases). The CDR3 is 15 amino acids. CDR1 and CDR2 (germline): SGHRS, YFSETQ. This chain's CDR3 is CASSLARGRGTEAFF. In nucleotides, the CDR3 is TGCGCCAGCAGTTTGGCTCGGGGGCGCGGGACTGAAGCTTTCTTT. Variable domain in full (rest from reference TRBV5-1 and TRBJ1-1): KAGVTQTPRYLIKTRGQQVTLSCSPISGHRSVSWYQQTPGQGLQFLFEYFSETQRNKGNFPGRFSGRQFSNSRSEMNVSTLELGDSALYLCASSLARGRGTEAFFGQGTRLTVV.

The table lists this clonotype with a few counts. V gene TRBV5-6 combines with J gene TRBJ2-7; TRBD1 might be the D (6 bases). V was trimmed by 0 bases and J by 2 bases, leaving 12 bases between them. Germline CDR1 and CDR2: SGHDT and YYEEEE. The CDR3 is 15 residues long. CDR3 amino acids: CASSLAPGDTYEQYF. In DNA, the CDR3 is TGTGCCAGCAGCTTGGCCCCAGGGGATACCTACGAGCAGTACTTC.

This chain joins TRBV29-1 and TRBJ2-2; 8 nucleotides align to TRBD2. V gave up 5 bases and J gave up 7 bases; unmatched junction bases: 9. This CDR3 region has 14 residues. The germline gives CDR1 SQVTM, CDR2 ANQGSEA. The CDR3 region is CSVSGTSFGGELFF. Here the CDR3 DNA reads TGCAGCGTTTCCGGGACTAGTTTCGGCGGGGAGCTGTTTTTT.

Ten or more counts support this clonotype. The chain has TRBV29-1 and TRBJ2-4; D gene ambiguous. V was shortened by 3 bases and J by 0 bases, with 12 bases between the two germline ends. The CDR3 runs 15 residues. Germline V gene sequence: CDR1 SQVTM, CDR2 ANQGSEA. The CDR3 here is CSVDSGISAKNIQYF. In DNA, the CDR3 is TGCAGCGTTGATTCTGGCATATCAGCCAAAAACATTCAGTACTTC.

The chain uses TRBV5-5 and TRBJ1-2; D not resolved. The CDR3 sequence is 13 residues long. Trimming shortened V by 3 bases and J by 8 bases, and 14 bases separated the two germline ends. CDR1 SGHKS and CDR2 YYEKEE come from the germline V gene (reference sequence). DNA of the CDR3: TGTGCCAGCAGCTCCTCTTTGCTCCTAGGCTACACCTTC. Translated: CASSSSLLLGYTF.

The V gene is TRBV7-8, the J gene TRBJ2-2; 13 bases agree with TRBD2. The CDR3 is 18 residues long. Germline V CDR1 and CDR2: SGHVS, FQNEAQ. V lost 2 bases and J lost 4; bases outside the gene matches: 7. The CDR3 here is CASSLTSGGARATGELFF. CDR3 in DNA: TGTGCCAGCAGCTTAACTAGCGGGGGGGCGAGGGCCACCGGGGAGCTGTTTTTT.